Listed here is a single T cell receptor (beta chain). Its antigen is unidentified. V dropped 0 bases and J dropped 14; count of bases not matched to a gene: 11. CDR1 is SGHTA and CDR2 is FQGNSA in the germline V gene. The CDR3 length is 14 residues. The sample belongs to a study of T cell responses to AZD1222 COVID-19 vaccine. Findings of the study overall: Donors in the cohort were predominantly white British and more often female, and clonal diversity was possibly underestimated. Receipt of two AZD1222 doses was followed by a rise in Spike-specific TCR breadth and depth. Reportedly, nearly half the spike-specific TCRs target unmutated variant regions.

Libraries were prepared by immunoSEQ multiplex PCR; TCRdb keeps only in-frame clonotypes and omits some of them. The table records 110,000 or so clones, roughly 90% of them present only once. The sequence was obtained from an adult in good health. J is TRBJ2-3 and V is TRBV7-2; the match to TRBD2 covers 7 bases. This material consisted of peripheral blood, taken on day 0 of MenACWY control vaccination. The CDR3, as DNA: TGTGCCAGCAGCTTAGCCCTAGCGGAGAGCCTGGTGTATTTT. Protein product: CASSLALAESLVYF. The variable domain in full, with the rest retrieved from reference TRBV7-2 and TRBJ2-3, is GAGVSQSPSNKVTEKGKDVELRCDPISGHTALYWYRQSLGQGLEFLIYFQGNSAPDKSGLPSDRFSAERTGGSVSTLTIQRTQQEDSAVYLCASSLALAESLVYFGPGTRLTVL.